Following are 26 T cell receptor beta chains from one sample sequenced in a study. TCRdb called the RT-PCR reads again in MiXCR, with one record for every CDR3 protein. Of hundreds of thousands of distinct CDR3 sequences in the sample, 14% were seen once. Source material: memory CD4+ T cells from blood. These receptor sequences come from a female donor in good health, serving as a healthy control.

The chain carries TRBV12-3 or TRBV12-4 and TRBJ1-4; D is uncertain. Between the trimmed V and J ends, which lost 8 bases and 10 bases, there was a span of 17 bases. The CDR3 has 13 residues. The CDR3 spells CASARAYPGKLFF. CDR3 sequence (DNA): TGTGCCAGCGCCCGAGCTTACCCGGGAAAACTGTTTTTT.

This clonotype came up a few times. The V call is TRBV12-3 or TRBV12-4, the J call TRBJ2-1; D is possibly TRBD1 or TRBD2 (5 bases each). The CDR3 spans 13 residues. The V end was cut by 3 bases, the J end by 8 bases, with 11 bases between. The CDR3, as DNA: TGTGCCAGCAGTTTGCCCTTGGGGGATGAGCAGTTCTTC. This translates into CASSLPLGDEQFF.

This sequence joins TRBV6-2 or TRBV6-3 and TRBJ2-3; tentative D call: TRBD1 (6 bases). The CDR3 runs to 15 residues. Germline-derived CDR1 and CDR2 are MNHEY and SVGEGT. The V end was cut by 2 bases, the J end by 2 bases, with 11 bases between. CDR3 in amino acids: CASSYQGQPTDTQYF. The CDR3 nucleotides are TGTGCCAGCAGTTACCAAGGACAGCCCACAGATACGCAGTATTTT.

This clonotype was recorded a few times. The chain uses TRBV12-3 or TRBV12-4 and TRBJ2-1; D not certain. Trimming removed 1 base at V and 15 bases at J, with 10 bases between. The length of the CDR3 is 11 residues. CDR3 protein: CASSLGQAAFF. The CDR3 nucleotides read TGTGCCAGCAGTTTAGGGCAGGCGGCGTTCTTC.

This clonotype was seen more than once but under ten times. This rearrangement joins TRBV20-1 to TRBJ2-4; 9 nucleotides agree with TRBD2. V lost 0 bases to trimming and J lost 3 bases; unmatched junction nucleotides: 6. Per the germline V gene, CDR1 is DFQATT and CDR2 is SNEGSKA (reference sequence). The CDR3 consists of 16 residues. The CDR3 DNA sequence: TGCAGTGCTAGAGAGGGGCTAGCGGGGAACAAAAACATTCAGTACTTC. It specifies CSAREGLAGNKNIQYF.

This clonotype was seen more than once but under ten times. The chain carries TRBV12-3 or TRBV12-4 and TRBJ1-3; 9 bases match TRBD1. CDR3 length equals 15 residues. Unmatched junction bases numbered 11, after V lost 7 bases and J lost 7 bases. The CDR3 DNA sequence: TGTGCCAGCACCTCTGACAGGGGGTTTGGGAACACCATATATTTT. Protein product: CASTSDRGFGNTIYF.

The J gene is TRBJ1-4, the V gene TRBV5-1; the D gene is possibly TRBD1 (6 bases). The germline V and J ends were trimmed by 2 bases and 12 bases, with 14 bases remaining between them. Germline CDR1 reads SGHRS; CDR2 reads YFSETQ. The CDR3 is made up of 13 amino acids. The CDR3 DNA follows: TGCGCCAGCAGCTTTAGACAGGAGAGTGAACTGTTTTTT. Encoded protein: CASSFRQESELFF.

This clonotype was seen ten or more times. The chain couples TRBV12-3 or TRBV12-4 to TRBJ2-7, with D unclear. V shed 4 bases and J shed 6 bases, with 7 bases lying between them. The CDR3 has 11 amino acids. The chain's CDR3 is CASSSFLEQYF. CDR3 in DNA: TGTGCCAGCAGTTCCTTCCTCGAGCAGTACTTC.

The chain is built from TRBV18 and TRBJ1-1; tentative D call: TRBD1 (6 bases). This CDR3 has 14 residues. V was cut by 4 bases and J by 0 bases, with 9 bases left in between. The germline V gene has CDR1 KGHSH and CDR2 LQKENI. The CDR3 DNA is TGTGCCAGCTCACACAGGGAATTGAACACTGAAGCTTTCTTT. It encodes CASSHRELNTEAFF.

This clonotype was seen more than once but under ten times. The chain employs TRBV7-9 and TRBJ2-3; tentatively, D is TRBD1 or TRBD2 (6 bases each). Trimming cost V 5 bases and J 5 bases, with 17 bases left between them. This CDR3 is 15 amino acids long. Germline V gene sequence: CDR1 SEHNR, CDR2 FQNEAQ (reference sequence). CDR3 nucleotide sequence: TGTGCCAGCAGCCGAGGACAGCTGGGGGGAGATACGCAGTATTTT. This translates into CASSRGQLGGDTQYF. Based on the CDR3 plus reference TRBV7-9 and TRBJ2-3, the full variable domain is DTGVSQNPRHKITKRGQNVTFRCDPISEHNRLYWYRQTLGQGPEFLTYFQNEAQLEKSRLLSDRFSAERPKGSFSTLEIQRTEQGDSAMYLCASSRGQLGGDTQYFGPGTRLTVL.

This clonotype came up many times. The chain recombines TRBV27 with TRBJ1-2; 8 bases align to TRBD1. V was clipped by 5 bases and J by 5 bases; unmatched bases: 4. The CDR3 is 13 residues long. Germline values: CDR1 MNHEY, CDR2 SMNVEV (reference sequence). The CDR3 nucleotides are TGTGCCAGCAGTGTGGACAGGGAGTATGGCTACACCTTC. Translation gives CASSVDREYGYTF.

Only a few counts were recorded for this clonotype. The chain carries TRBV25-1 and TRBJ2-1; tentative D call: TRBD2 (6 bases). The germline V gene encodes CDR1 MGHDK and CDR2 SYGVNS. Trimming took off 3 bases at V and 1 base at J, with 13 bases between the two ends. The CDR3 consists of 16 residues. DNA for the CDR3: TGTGCCAGCAGTGAGGGGGGAACCTATTCCTACAATGAGCAGTTCTTC. This gives the protein CASSEGGTYSYNEQFF. Supplemented by reference TRBV25-1 and TRBJ2-1, the full variable domain reads EADIYQTPRYLVIGTGKKITLECSQTMGHDKMYWYQQDPGMELHLIHYSYGVNSTEKGDLSSESTVSRIRTEHFPLTLESARPSHTSQYLCASSEGGTYSYNEQFFGPGTRLTVL.

The chain employs TRBV6-2 or TRBV6-3 and TRBJ2-7; 9 nucleotides line up with TRBD2. The V gene end was trimmed by 0 bases and the J gene end by 3 bases; junction bases not matched to a gene: 3. Germline CDR1 MNHEY, CDR2 SVGEGT. This CDR3 has 15 residues. The CDR3 here is CASSYSDSGSYEQYF. CDR3 coding DNA: TGTGCCAGCAGTTACTCGGATAGCGGGAGCTACGAGCAGTACTTC.

This chain uses TRBV6-5 with TRBJ1-4; D gene unclear. CDR1 MNHEY and CDR2 SVGAGI come from the germline V gene. V lost 4 bases, J lost 9 bases, and 15 bases lay in between. The CDR3 runs 14 residues. In DNA form, the CDR3 reads TGTGCCAGCAGTTCCCCTGGGGTTCTGAAAAAACTGTTTTTT. It specifies CASSSPGVLKKLFF.

The gene calls are TRBV9 and TRBJ2-5; D remains ambiguous. The V gene lost 2 bases and the J gene lost 1 base, with 15 bases spanning the gap. The CDR3 totals 16 residues. Germline lookup yields CDR1 SGDLS and CDR2 YYNGEE. The CDR3 loop reads CASSVGSWLSQETQYF. As DNA, the CDR3 is TGTGCCAGCAGCGTGGGATCTTGGTTGTCCCAAGAGACCCAGTACTTC.

The rearrangement links TRBV9 to TRBJ1-2; D call uncertain. The CDR3 consists of 15 residues. Germline values: CDR1 SGDLS, CDR2 YYNGEE. V was cut by 0 bases and J by 2 bases, with 11 bases left in between. CDR3 region: CASSVGGLGNYGYTF. CDR3 nucleotides: TGTGCCAGCAGCGTAGGTGGGTTAGGGAACTATGGCTACACCTTC.

In this sample, this clonotype turned up many times. The gene calls are TRBV15 and TRBJ2-1, with D uncertain. Germline V gene lookup returns CDR1 LNHNV and CDR2 YYDKDF (reference sequence). V was clipped by 0 bases and J by 7 bases, with 10 bases between them. There are 14 residues in the CDR3. This CDR3 reads CATSRDMPINEQFF. CDR3 nucleotides: TGTGCCACCAGCAGAGATATGCCCATAAATGAGCAGTTCTTC.

To note about this clonotype: The final CDR3 position lacks the conserved phenylalanine or tryptophan, pointing to a likely read error. The rearrangement joins TRBV5-1 to TRBJ2-5; possibly TRBD1 or TRBD2 for D (5 bases each). Germline lookup yields CDR1 SGHRS and CDR2 YFSETQ. Between the trimmed V and J ends, which lost 5 bases and 1 base, there was a span of 12 bases. This CDR3 has 14 residues. The CDR3, as DNA: TGCGCCAGCAGACGAGGTGGGGGCCAAGAGACCCAGTACTTA. Translation gives CASRRGGGQETQYL.

V is TRBV7-2 and J is TRBJ2-3; 16 bases map to TRBD2. V shed 0 bases, J shed 1 base, and the junction held 4 bases outside the gene matches. CDR1 is SGHTA, CDR2 FQGNSA, per germline. CDR3 length: 19 residues. CDR3 protein: CASSLALGLAGGRTDTQYF. CDR3 in DNA: TGTGCCAGCAGCTTAGCGCTGGGACTAGCGGGGGGGCGCACAGATACGCAGTATTTT.

This clonotype was seen at least ten times. The chain has TRBV4-1 and TRBJ1-2, with D possibly matching TRBD1 (5 bases). Germline assignment: CDR1 MGHRA and CDR2 YSYEKL. Trimming shortened V by 0 bases and J by 4 bases, and 12 bases separated the two germline ends. The CDR3 spans 15 residues. CDR3 residues: CASSQEKLGGYGYTF. The CDR3 DNA reads as TGCGCCAGCAGCCAAGAGAAGCTGGGGGGCTATGGCTACACCTTC.

V is TRBV5-5 and J is TRBJ1-4; 7 bases fit TRBD1. The CDR3 length is 14 residues. Per germline, CDR1 SGHKS and CDR2 YYEKEE (reference sequence). Trimming at V came to 4 bases and at J to 8 bases, leaving 8 bases not matched to a gene. The CDR3 here is CASSVAGQEEKLFF. Written as DNA, the CDR3 is TGTGCCAGCAGCGTGGCCGGACAGGAAGAAAAACTGTTTTTT. Variable domain in full (rest from reference TRBV5-5 and TRBJ1-4): DAGVTQSPTHLIKTRGQQVTLRCSPISGHKSVSWYQQVLGQGPQFIFQYYEKEERGRGNFPDRFSARQFPNYSSELNVNALLLGDSALYLCASSVAGQEEKLFFGSGTQLSVL.

This chain connects TRBV20-1 to TRBJ2-7, with D possibly matching TRBD1 (6 bases). Germline V gene data show CDR1 as DFQATT and CDR2 as SNEGSKA (reference sequence). The CDR3 is 12 amino acids. The V end was cut by 6 bases, the J end by 0 bases, with 9 bases between. CDR3 region: CSATGGSYEQYF. The CDR3 DNA is TGCAGTGCGACAGGAGGCTCCTACGAGCAGTACTTC.

The sample holds a few counts of this clonotype. The J gene is TRBJ2-3, the V gene TRBV20-1; 7 bases are a match to TRBD2. In germline, CDR1 is DFQATT, CDR2 SNEGSKA (reference sequence). The CDR3 spans 14 residues. V was clipped by 3 bases and J by 0 bases; unmatched bases: 3. CDR3 sequence reads: CSASRAGSTDTQYF. DNA for the CDR3: TGCAGTGCTAGTCGAGCGGGAAGCACAGATACGCAGTATTTT.

The rearrangement uses TRBV7-6 and TRBJ1-5, with D possibly TRBD1 on 6 matching bases. The CDR3 covers 16 residues. The V end was cut by 5 bases, the J end by 4 bases, with 18 bases between. Germline V gene data show CDR1 as SGHVS and CDR2 as FNYEAQ. CDR3 loop: CASSPVRATGNQPQHF. The CDR3 nucleotides read TGTGCCAGCAGCCCCGTAAGGGCCACAGGGAATCAGCCCCAGCATTTT.

This clonotype was observed a few times. V is TRBV19 and J is TRBJ2-3, with 12 bases matching TRBD2. V shed 4 bases, J shed 9 bases, and the junction held 5 bases outside the gene matches. The CDR3 sequence is 14 residues long. Germline V lookup: CDR1 LNHDA, CDR2 SQIVND (reference sequence). CDR3 loop: CASSRGLAGNTQYF. In DNA form, the CDR3 reads TGTGCCAGTAGTAGAGGACTAGCGGGAAACACGCAGTATTTT.

The chain recombines TRBV20-1 with TRBJ2-1; TRBD2 matches at 12 bases. With 5 bases clipped from V and 0 bases from J, the junction kept 8 bases outside the gene matches. The CDR3 is made up of 17 amino acids. CDR1 and CDR2 from the germline V gene are DFQATT and SNEGSKA (reference sequence). CDR3 DNA: TGCAGTGCTTTGACTAGCGGGGGCCTGAGCTCCTACAATGAGCAGTTCTTC. Translation: CSALTSGGLSSYNEQFF.